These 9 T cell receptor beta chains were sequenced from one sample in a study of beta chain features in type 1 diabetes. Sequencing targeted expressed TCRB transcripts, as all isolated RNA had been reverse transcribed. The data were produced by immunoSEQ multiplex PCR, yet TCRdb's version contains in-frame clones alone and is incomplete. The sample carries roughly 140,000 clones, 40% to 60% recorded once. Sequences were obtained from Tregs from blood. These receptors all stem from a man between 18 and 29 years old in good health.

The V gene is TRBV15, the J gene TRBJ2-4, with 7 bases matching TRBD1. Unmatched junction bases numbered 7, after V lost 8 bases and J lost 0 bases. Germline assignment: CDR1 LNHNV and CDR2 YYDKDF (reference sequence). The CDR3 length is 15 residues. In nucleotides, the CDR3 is TGTGCCACCGCCGGACAGGAATCAGCCAAAAACATTCAGTACTTC. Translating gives CATAGQESAKNIQYF.

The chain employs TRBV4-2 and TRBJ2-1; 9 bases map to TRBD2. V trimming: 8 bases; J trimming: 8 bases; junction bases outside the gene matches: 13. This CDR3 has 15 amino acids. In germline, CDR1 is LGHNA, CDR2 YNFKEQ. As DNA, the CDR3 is TGTGCCAGCCGTATGCTAGCGGGAAGGTTGGATGAGCAGTTCTTC. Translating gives CASRMLAGRLDEQFF.

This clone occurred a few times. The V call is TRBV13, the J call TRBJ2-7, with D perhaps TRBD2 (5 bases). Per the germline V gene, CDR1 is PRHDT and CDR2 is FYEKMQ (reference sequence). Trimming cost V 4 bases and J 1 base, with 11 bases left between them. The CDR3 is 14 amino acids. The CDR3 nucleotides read TGTGCCAGCAGCTCGGGATGGGAATCCTACGAGCAGTACTTC. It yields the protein CASSSGWESYEQYF.

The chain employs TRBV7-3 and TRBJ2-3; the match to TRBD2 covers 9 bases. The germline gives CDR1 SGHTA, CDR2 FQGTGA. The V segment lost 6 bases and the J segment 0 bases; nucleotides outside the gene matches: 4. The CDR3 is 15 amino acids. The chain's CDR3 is CASRRRGGSTDTQYF. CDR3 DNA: TGTGCCAGCAGACGGCGGGGGGGCAGCACAGATACGCAGTATTTT.

This chain's CDR3 is CASSPGTGHYNEQFF. The CDR3 bases are TGCGCCAGCAGCCCCGGGACAGGTCATTACAATGAGCAGTTCTTC. This chain joins TRBV5-1 and TRBJ2-1, with 8 bases fitting TRBD1. V was pared by 4 bases and J by 4 bases, with 7 bases of the junction left unmatched. CDR3 length equals 15 residues. CDR1 is SGHRS and CDR2 is YFSETQ in the germline V gene.

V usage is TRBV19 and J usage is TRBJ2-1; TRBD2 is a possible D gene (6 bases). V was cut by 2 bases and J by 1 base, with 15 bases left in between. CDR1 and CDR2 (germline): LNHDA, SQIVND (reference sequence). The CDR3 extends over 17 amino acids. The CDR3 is CASSIFPVAGSYNEQFF. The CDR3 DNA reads TGTGCCAGTAGTATATTCCCTGTGGCGGGGTCCTACAATGAGCAGTTCTTC.

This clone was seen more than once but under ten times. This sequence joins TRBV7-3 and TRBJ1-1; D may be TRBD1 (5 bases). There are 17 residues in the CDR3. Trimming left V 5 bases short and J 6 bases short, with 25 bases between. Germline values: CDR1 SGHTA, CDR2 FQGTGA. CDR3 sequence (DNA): TGTGCCAGCAGCCCTCAGACAGTCGTTGTTTTTGTCGCTGAAGCTTTCTTT. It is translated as CASSPQTVVVFVAEAFF.

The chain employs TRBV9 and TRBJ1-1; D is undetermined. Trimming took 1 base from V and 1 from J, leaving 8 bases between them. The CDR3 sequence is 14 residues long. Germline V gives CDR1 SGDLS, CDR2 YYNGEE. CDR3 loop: CASSVIRQNTEAFF. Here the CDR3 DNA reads TGTGCCAGCAGCGTAATAAGACAGAACACTGAAGCTTTCTTT.

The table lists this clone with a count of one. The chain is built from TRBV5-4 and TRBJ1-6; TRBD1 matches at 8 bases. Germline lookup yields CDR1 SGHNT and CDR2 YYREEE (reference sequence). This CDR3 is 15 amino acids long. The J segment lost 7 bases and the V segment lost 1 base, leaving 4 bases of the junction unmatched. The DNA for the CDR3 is TGTGCCAGCAGCTTGCAGACAGGGGCGAATTCACCCCTCCACTTT. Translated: CASSLQTGANSPLHF.